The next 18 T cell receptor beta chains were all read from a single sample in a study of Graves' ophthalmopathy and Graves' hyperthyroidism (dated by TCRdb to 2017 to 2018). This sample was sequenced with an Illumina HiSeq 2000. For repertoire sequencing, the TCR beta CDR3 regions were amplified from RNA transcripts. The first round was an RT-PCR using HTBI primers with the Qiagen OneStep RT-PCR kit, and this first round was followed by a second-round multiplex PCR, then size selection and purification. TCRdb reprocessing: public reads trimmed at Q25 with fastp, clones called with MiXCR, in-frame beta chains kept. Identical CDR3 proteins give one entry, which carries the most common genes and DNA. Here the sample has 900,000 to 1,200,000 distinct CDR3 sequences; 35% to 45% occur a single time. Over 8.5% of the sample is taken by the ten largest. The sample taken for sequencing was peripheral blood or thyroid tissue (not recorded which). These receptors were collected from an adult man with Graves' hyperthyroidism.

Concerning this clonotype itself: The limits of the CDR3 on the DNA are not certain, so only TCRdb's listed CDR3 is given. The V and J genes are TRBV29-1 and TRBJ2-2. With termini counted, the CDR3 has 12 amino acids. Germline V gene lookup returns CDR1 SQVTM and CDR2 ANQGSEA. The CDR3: CSVITVPGSCFF.

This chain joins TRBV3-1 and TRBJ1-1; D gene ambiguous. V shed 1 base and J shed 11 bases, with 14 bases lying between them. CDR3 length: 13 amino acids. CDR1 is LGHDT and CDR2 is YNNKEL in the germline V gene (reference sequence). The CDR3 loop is CASSQGQSQRAFF. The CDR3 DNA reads TGTGCCAGCAGCCAAGGTCAGTCCCAGCGGGCTTTCTTT.

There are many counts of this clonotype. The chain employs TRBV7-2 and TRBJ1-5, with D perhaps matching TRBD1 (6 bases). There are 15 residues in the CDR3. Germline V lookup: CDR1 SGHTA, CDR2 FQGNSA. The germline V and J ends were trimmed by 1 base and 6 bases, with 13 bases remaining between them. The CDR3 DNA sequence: TGTGCCAGCAGCTTAGAGGTTTCAGGGGTTCAGCCCCAGCATTTT. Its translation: CASSLEVSGVQPQHF.

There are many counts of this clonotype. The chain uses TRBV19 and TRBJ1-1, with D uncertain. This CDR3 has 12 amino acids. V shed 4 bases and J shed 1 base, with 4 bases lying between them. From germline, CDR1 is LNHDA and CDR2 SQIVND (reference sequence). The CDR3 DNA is TGTGCCAGTAGTAACGGGAACACTGAAGCTTTCTTT. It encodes CASSNGNTEAFF.

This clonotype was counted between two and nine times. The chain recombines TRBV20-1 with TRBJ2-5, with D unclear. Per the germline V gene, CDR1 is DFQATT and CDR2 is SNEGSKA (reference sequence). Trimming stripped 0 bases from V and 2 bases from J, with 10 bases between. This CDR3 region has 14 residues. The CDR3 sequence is CSARDRVSQETQYF. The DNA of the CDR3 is TGCAGTGCTAGAGACCGGGTCAGTCAAGAGACCCAGTACTTC.

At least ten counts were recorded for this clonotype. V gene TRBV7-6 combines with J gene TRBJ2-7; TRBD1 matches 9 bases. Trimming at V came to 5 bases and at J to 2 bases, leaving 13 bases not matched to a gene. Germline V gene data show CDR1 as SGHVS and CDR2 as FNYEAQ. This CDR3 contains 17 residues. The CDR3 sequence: CASSPAGTGPIPYEQYF. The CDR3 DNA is TGTGCCAGCAGCCCAGCCGGGACAGGGCCCATCCCCTACGAGCAGTACTTC.

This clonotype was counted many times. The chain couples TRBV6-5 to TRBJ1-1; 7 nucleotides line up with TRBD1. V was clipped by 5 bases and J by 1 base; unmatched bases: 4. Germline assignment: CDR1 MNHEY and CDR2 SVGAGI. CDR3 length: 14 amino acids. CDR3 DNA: TGTGCCAGCAGTCACTACAGGGGGAACACTGAAGCTTTCTTT. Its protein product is CASSHYRGNTEAFF.

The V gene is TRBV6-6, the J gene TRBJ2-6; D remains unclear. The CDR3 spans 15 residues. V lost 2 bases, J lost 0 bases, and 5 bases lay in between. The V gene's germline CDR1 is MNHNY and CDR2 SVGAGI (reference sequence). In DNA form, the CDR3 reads TGTGCCAGCAGTTACGGGGACTCTGGGGCCAACGTCCTGACTTTC. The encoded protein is CASSYGDSGANVLTF.

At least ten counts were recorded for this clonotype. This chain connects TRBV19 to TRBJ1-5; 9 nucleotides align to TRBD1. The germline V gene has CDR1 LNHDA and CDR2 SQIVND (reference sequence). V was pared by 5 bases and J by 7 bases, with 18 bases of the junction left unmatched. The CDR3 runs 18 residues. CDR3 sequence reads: CASSSSASPGQGRQPQHF. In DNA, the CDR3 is TGTGCCAGTAGTTCCAGCGCGAGCCCGGGACAGGGACGGCAGCCCCAGCATTTT. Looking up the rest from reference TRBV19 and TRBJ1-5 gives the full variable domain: DGGITQSPKYLFRKEGQNVTLSCEQNLNHDAMYWYRQDPGQGLRLIYYSQIVNDFQKGDIAEGYSVSREKKESFPLTVTSAQKNPTAFYLCASSSSASPGQGRQPQHFGDGTRLSIL.

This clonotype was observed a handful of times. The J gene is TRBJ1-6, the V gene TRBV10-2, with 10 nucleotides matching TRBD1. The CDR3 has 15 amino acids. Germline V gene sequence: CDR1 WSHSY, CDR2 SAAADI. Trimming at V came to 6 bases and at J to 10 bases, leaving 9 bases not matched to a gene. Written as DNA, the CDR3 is TGCGCCAGCAGACGAGCCGGGACAGGGGTCTCACCCCTCCACTTT. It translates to CASRRAGTGVSPLHF.

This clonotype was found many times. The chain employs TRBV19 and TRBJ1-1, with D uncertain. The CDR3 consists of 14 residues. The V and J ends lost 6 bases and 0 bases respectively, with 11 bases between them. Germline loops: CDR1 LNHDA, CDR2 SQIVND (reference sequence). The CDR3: CASRHRGLNTEAFF. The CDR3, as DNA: TGTGCCAGTAGGCATCGGGGATTGAACACTGAAGCTTTCTTT.

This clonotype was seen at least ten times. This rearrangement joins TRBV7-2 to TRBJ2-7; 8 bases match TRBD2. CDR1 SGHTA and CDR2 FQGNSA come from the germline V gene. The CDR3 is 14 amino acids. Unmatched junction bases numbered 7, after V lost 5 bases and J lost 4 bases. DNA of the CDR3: TGTGCCAGCAGCCAACTAGCGGAGGTTTACGAGCAGTACTTC. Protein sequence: CASSQLAEVYEQYF.

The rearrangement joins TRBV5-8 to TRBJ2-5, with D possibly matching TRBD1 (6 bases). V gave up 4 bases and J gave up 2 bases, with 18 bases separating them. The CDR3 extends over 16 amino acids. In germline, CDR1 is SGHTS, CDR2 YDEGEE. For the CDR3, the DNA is TGTGCCAGCAGCCTCGGGACATCGGGCGAACAAGAGACCCAGTACTTC. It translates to CASSLGTSGEQETQYF. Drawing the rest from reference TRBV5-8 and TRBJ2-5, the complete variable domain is EAGVTQSPTHLIKTRGQQATLRCSPISGHTSVYWYQQALGLGLQFLLWYDEGEERNRGNFPPRFSGRQFPNYSSELNVNALELEDSALYLCASSLGTSGEQETQYFGPGTRLLVL.

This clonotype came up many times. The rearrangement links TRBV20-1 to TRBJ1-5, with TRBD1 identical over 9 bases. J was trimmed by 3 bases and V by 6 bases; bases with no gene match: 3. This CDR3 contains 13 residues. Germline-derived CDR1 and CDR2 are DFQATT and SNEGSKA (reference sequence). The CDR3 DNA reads TGCAGTGCAGGGACAGGGTCCAATCAGCCCCAGCATTTT. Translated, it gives CSAGTGSNQPQHF.

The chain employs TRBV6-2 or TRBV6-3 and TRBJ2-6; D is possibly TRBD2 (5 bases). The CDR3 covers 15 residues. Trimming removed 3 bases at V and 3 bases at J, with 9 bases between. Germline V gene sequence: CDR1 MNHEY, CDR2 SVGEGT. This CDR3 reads CASSYSGFGANVLTF. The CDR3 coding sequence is TGTGCCAGCAGTTATTCGGGATTTGGGGCCAACGTCCTGACTTTC.

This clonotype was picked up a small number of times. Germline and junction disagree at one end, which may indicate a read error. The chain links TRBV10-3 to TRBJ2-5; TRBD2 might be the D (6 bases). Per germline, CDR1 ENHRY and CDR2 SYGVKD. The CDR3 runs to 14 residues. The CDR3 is CASSSLISGETQYF. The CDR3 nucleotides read TGTGCCAGCAGTTCCCTCATCAGCGGGGAGACCCAGTACTTC.

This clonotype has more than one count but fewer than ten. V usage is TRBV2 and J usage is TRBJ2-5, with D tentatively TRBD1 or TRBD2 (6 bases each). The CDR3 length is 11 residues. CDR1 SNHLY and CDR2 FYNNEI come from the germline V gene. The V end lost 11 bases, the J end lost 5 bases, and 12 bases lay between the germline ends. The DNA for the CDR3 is TGTGCCTCGGAAGGGGGGGAGACCCAGTACTTC. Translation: CASEGGETQYF. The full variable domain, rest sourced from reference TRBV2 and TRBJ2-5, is EPEVTQTPSHQVTQMGQEVILRCVPISNHLYFYWYRQILGQKVEFLVSFYNNEISEKSEIFDDQFSVERPDGSNFTLKIRSTKLEDSAMYFCASEGGETQYFGPGTRLLVL.

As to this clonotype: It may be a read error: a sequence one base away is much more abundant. CDR3 nucleotide sequence: TGTACCAGCAGCCAAGACTTATGGAGCTCTGGAAACACCATATATTTT. Protein: CTSSQDLWSSGNTIYF. The genes are TRBV14 and TRBJ1-3, with D uncertain. The CDR3 has 16 amino acids. Looked up from germline, CDR1 is SGHDN and CDR2 is FVKESK. The entire variable domain, with the rest obtained from reference TRBV14 and TRBJ1-3, is as follows: EAGVTQFPSHSVIEKGQTVTLRCDPISGHDNLYWYRRVMGKEIKFLLHFVKESKQDESGMPNNRFLAERTGGTYSTLKVQPAELEDSGVYFCTSSQDLWSSGNTIYFGEGSWLTVV.